Here is one T cell receptor (beta chain) with its context. This entry comes from a study of identical twins. CDR1 DFQATT and CDR2 SNEGSKA come from the germline V gene (reference sequence). The CDR3 runs 14 residues. Trimming cost V 4 bases and J 1 base, with 12 bases left between them. Template switching added a universal primer site; cDNA carried unique molecular identifiers. TCRdb reanalysed the 5' RACE reads using MiXCR and keeps one entry per CDR3 protein. Found here are some 320,000 distinct CDR3 sequences, roughly an eighth of them singletons; the top ten hold around 7.2%. This same sample was also part of a study on yellow fever vaccine responses in identical twins.

Sequencing input: CD8+ T cells sorted from blood. This receptor was obtained from a woman aged 18-29 years in good health. This rearrangement joins TRBV20-1 to TRBJ2-3, with a possible D match to TRBD2 (5 bases). The CDR3 region is CSAKPYGGTDTQYF. The CDR3 DNA follows: TGCAGTGCTAAACCCTACGGGGGCACAGATACGCAGTATTTT.